This record looks at one TCR beta chain sequence and its context. The table came from immunoSEQ multiplex PCR; TCRdb's copy has only in-frame clones and leaves some out. The sample holds 55,000 to 65,000 clones, about 72% seen once. This entry is derived from a study of radiotherapy plus CTLA-4 blockade in lung cancer. The TCR was taken from a human donor with non-small cell lung cancer who had a complete response to radiotherapy plus ipilimumab. Sequenced material: peripheral blood, taken from a patient treated with radiotherapy plus ipilimumab.

This CDR3 reads CASSGSGAKNIQYF. CDR3 bases: TGTGCCAGCAGTGGCTCCGGGGCCAAAAACATTCAGTACTTC. The rearrangement links TRBV6-1 to TRBJ2-4; D not resolved. V gave up 4 bases and J gave up 1 base, with 8 bases separating them. The CDR3 length is 14 residues. Germline V gene lookup returns CDR1 MNHNS and CDR2 SASEGT.